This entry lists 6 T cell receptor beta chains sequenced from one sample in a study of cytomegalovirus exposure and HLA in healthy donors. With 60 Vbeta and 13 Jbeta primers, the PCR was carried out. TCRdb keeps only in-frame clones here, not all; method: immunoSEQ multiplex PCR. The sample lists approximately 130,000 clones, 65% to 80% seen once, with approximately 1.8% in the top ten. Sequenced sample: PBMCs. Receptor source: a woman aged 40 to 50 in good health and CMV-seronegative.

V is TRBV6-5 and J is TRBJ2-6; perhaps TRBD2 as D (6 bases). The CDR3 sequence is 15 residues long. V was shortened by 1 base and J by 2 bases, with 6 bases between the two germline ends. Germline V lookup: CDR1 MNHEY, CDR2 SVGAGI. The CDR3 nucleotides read TGTGCCAGCAGTTACTGGGGGGCTGGGGCCAACGTCCTGACTTTC. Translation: CASSYWGAGANVLTF.

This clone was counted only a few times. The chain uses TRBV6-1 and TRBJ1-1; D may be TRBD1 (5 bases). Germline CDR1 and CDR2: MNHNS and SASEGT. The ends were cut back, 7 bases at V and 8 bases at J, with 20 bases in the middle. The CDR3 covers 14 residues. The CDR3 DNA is TGTGCCAGCACTGGGGGGGGTCCCGGGGAAGAAGCTTTCTTT. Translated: CASTGGGPGEEAFF.

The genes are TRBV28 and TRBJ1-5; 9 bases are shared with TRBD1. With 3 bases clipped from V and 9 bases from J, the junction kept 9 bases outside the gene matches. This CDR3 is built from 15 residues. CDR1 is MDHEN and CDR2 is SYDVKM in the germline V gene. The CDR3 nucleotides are TGTGCCAGCAGTTTTACAGGGGGCTCGGGTGGGCCCCAGCATTTT. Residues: CASSFTGGSGGPQHF. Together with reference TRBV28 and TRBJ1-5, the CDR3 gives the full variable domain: DVKVTQSSRYLVKRTGEKVFLECVQDMDHENMFWYRQDPGLGLRLIYFSYDVKMKEKGDIPEGYSVSREKKERFSLILESASTNQTSMYLCASSFTGGSGGPQHFGDGTRLSIL.

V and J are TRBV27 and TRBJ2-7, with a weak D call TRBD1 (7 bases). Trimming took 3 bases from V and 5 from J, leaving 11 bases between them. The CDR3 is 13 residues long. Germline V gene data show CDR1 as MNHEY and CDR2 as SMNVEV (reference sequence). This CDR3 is CASSFGGQNEQYF. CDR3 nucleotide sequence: TGTGCCAGCAGTTTCGGGGGACAGAACGAGCAGTACTTC.

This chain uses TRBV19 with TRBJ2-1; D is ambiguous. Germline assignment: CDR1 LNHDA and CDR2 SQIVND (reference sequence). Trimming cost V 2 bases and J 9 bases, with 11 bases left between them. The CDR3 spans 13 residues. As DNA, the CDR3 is TGTGCCAGTAGTATAATTGGAACGGGTGAGCAGTTCTTC. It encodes CASSIIGTGEQFF.

The CDR3 sequence is CSVQDRKGNSPLHF. The DNA of the CDR3 is TGCAGCGTCCAGGACAGGAAGGGGAATTCACCCCTCCACTTT. The rearrangement links TRBV29-1 to TRBJ1-6; 7 bases agree with TRBD1. The CDR3 runs to 14 residues. Germline loops: CDR1 SQVTM, CDR2 ANQGSEA. Trimming took 6 bases from V and 7 from J; bases not matched to a gene: 9.